The 18 T cell receptor beta chains below were found in one sample sequenced in a study of regulatory and conventional T cells in RAG deficiency. The assay was immunoSEQ multiplex PCR, and TCRdb's table has in-frame clones only and misses some. This sample carries 9,000 to 15,000 clones, around 94% of them seen once, and the ten largest clones take approximately 1.5%. Blood CD4+ CD25-high CD127-low regulatory T cells supplied the genomic DNA template. These data are also associated with another study on regulatory T cells. That work contributes: Primers: 52 TRBV forward and 13 TRBJ reverse.

Sequencing was done on a sample of CD127- CD25+ CD4+ Tregs sorted from blood. Receptors originate from a human donor in good health.

The J gene is TRBJ2-3, the V gene TRBV5-4; D perhaps matches TRBD1 (6 bases). The CDR3 length is 15 residues. Germline V lookup: CDR1 SGHNT, CDR2 YYREEE (reference sequence). V was clipped by 0 bases and J by 9 bases, with 17 bases between them. CDR3 loop: CASSLDAGAFDTQYF. DNA for the CDR3: TGTGCCAGCAGCTTGGACGCAGGGGCCTTCGACACGCAGTATTTT.

This rearrangement joins TRBV2 to TRBJ1-2; tentatively, D is TRBD1 (6 bases). V was cut by 4 bases and J by 4 bases, with 10 bases left in between. The CDR3 covers 13 residues. In germline, CDR1 is SNHLY, CDR2 FYNNEI. CDR3 nucleotide sequence: TGTGCCAGCAGTGCTTTACAGGGCTATGGCTACACCTTC. Translating gives CASSALQGYGYTF.

This chain uses TRBV2 with TRBJ2-7; perhaps TRBD1 as D (5 bases). The germline V and J ends were trimmed by 4 bases and 2 bases, with 12 bases remaining between them. The CDR3 consists of 14 residues. CDR1 and CDR2 (germline): SNHLY, FYNNEI. CDR3 sequence (DNA): TGTGCCAGCAGTGCACGGCAGGGCCCCTACGAGCAGTACTTC. Translation gives CASSARQGPYEQYF.

The chain carries TRBV27 and TRBJ2-1; possibly TRBD2 for D (6 bases). Trimming pared 4 bases from V and 6 bases from J, leaving 16 bases between. This CDR3 region has 15 residues. CDR1 and CDR2 from the germline V gene are MNHEY and SMNVEV (reference sequence). The CDR3 DNA sequence: TGTGCCAGCAGTTACCTTTTTTCGGGGGTCAATGAGCAGTTCTTC. Translation: CASSYLFSGVNEQFF.

This clone was seen just once. The rearrangement joins TRBV5-4 to TRBJ2-1, with 7 positions matching TRBD2. Germline V gene data show CDR1 as SGHNT and CDR2 as YYREEE (reference sequence). This CDR3 contains 17 residues. V gave up 4 bases and J gave up 3 bases; unmatched junction bases: 13. The CDR3 loop is CASSQGWEGPLYNEQFF. CDR3 bases: TGTGCCAGCAGCCAAGGGTGGGAGGGTCCCCTCTACAATGAGCAGTTCTTC.

This chain uses TRBV5-1 with TRBJ2-5; TRBD2 aligns across 12 bases. Per germline, CDR1 SGHRS and CDR2 YFSETQ. The CDR3 has 16 amino acids. V dropped 5 bases and J dropped 2; count of bases not matched to a gene: 7. For the CDR3, the DNA is TGCGCCAGCAGTTTAAGGACTAGCGGGGTACAAGAGACCCAGTACTTC. It codes for CASSLRTSGVQETQYF. The full variable domain, completed using reference TRBV5-1 and TRBJ2-5, is KAGVTQTPRYLIKTRGQQVTLSCSPISGHRSVSWYQQTPGQGLQFLFEYFSETQRNKGNFPGRFSGRQFSNSRSEMNVSTLELGDSALYLCASSLRTSGVQETQYFGPGTRLLVL.

The chain recombines TRBV9 with TRBJ1-6, with D possibly being TRBD1 (5 bases). This CDR3 spans 17 amino acids. Trimming left V 3 bases short and J 0 bases short, with 13 bases between. Looked up from germline, CDR1 is SGDLS and CDR2 is YYNGEE. The DNA for the CDR3 is TGTGCCAGCAGCGGGGGCCTGGACAACTCCTATAATTCACCCCTCCACTTT. Protein: CASSGGLDNSYNSPLHF.

V and J are TRBV2 and TRBJ2-1; tentatively, D is TRBD1 (5 bases). Germline values: CDR1 SNHLY, CDR2 FYNNEI. The CDR3 loop spans 15 amino acids. V was pared by 7 bases and J by 6 bases, with 19 bases between. CDR3 sequence reads: CASKPTDRFRNEQFF. The DNA of the CDR3 is TGTGCCAGCAAACCGACAGACCGGTTTCGCAATGAGCAGTTCTTC. Together with reference TRBV2 and TRBJ2-1, the CDR3 gives the full variable domain: EPEVTQTPSHQVTQMGQEVILRCVPISNHLYFYWYRQILGQKVEFLVSFYNNEISEKSEIFDDQFSVERPDGSNFTLKIRSTKLEDSAMYFCASKPTDRFRNEQFFGPGTRLTVL.

This clone was recorded only once. The chain combines TRBV28 with TRBJ1-2; 7 nucleotides agree with TRBD1. This CDR3 has 15 residues. The germline CDR1 and CDR2 sequences are MDHEN and SYDVKM. Germline trimming cut 6 bases from V and 2 bases from J; bases unmatched to any gene: 9. Written as DNA, the CDR3 is TGTGCCAGCAGCCGACCTAGGGGACAGAACTATGGCTACACCTTC. The encoded protein is CASSRPRGQNYGYTF.

The chain has TRBV6-5 and TRBJ1-1, with no clear D. The CDR3 is 13 residues long. The germline CDR1 and CDR2 sequences are MNHEY and SVGAGI. The ends were cut back, 4 bases at V and 0 bases at J, with 6 bases in the middle. This CDR3 reads CASSFDMNTEAFF. CDR3 DNA: TGTGCCAGCAGTTTCGACATGAACACTGAAGCTTTCTTT.

The CDR3 spells CASGRRVNYGYTF. The CDR3 bases are TGTGCCAGCGGCCGGAGGGTAAACTATGGCTACACCTTC. The chain couples TRBV28 to TRBJ1-2; D gene uncertain. Deletions cut 8 bases from V and 2 bases from J, with 12 bases between. There are 13 residues in the CDR3. CDR1 is MDHEN and CDR2 is SYDVKM in the germline V gene.

The V call is TRBV7-9, the J call TRBJ1-2; the match to TRBD1 covers 8 bases. CDR1 is SEHNR and CDR2 is FQNEAQ in the germline V gene (reference sequence). The V and J ends lost 5 bases and 7 bases, in that order; junction bases with no gene match: 6. This CDR3 comprises 13 residues. The CDR3 DNA is TGTGCCAGCAGCCCGGGACAGGAGGGTGGCTACACCTTC. Residues: CASSPGQEGGYTF.

With regard to this clone: One end of the junction does not line up with germline, which may come from a read error. The chain carries TRBV2 and TRBJ1-5; D gene uncertain. The CDR3 length is 16 residues. Germline V gene lookup returns CDR1 SNHLY and CDR2 FYNNEI. CDR3 loop: CASSEARGISNQPQHF. CDR3 sequence (DNA): TGTGCCAGCAGCGAAGCCCGCGGAATTAGCAATCAGCCCCAGCATTTT.

The chain has TRBV4-1 and TRBJ2-1; maybe TRBD1 (6 bases). The CDR3 extends over 15 amino acids. Trimming removed 3 bases from V and 5 bases from J, with 14 bases in between. The germline V gene has CDR1 MGHRA and CDR2 YSYEKL. The CDR3 region is CASSHSRDTDNEQFF. The CDR3 DNA reads TGCGCCAGCAGCCATTCCCGGGACACAGACAATGAGCAGTTCTTC.

The chain couples TRBV18 to TRBJ1-5; the D is unclear. The ends were cut back, 3 bases at V and 0 bases at J, with 9 bases in the middle. CDR3 length: 15 residues. The germline V gene has CDR1 KGHSH and CDR2 LQKENI. The CDR3 loop is CASSPGLNSNQPQHF. The DNA for the CDR3 is TGTGCCAGCTCACCCGGTTTGAATAGCAATCAGCCCCAGCATTTT. The entire variable domain, with the rest obtained from reference TRBV18 and TRBJ1-5, is as follows: NAGVMQNPRHLVRRRGQEARLRCSPMKGHSHVYWYRQLPEEGLKFMVYLQKENIIDESGMPKERFSAEFPKEGPSILRIQQVVRGDSAAYFCASSPGLNSNQPQHFGDGTRLSIL.

In DNA form, the CDR3 reads TGCGCCAGCAGCGCCCGGACAGGAGTCACAGATACGCAGTATTTT. It encodes CASSARTGVTDTQYF. This sequence joins TRBV5-1 and TRBJ2-3, with TRBD1 matching 7 bases. The CDR3 extends over 15 amino acids. Per the germline V gene, CDR1 is SGHRS and CDR2 is YFSETQ. With 4 bases clipped from V and 2 bases from J, the junction kept 7 bases outside the gene matches.

The rearrangement uses TRBV6-1 and TRBJ1-2; D may be TRBD1 (5 bases). Germline assignment: CDR1 MNHNS and CDR2 SASEGT. The V end lost 5 bases, the J end lost 0 bases, and 7 bases lay between the germline ends. The CDR3 loop spans 13 amino acids. CDR3 sequence (DNA): TGTGCCAGCAGTCGGGGGTCTAACTATGGCTACACCTTC. It yields the protein CASSRGSNYGYTF.

The rearrangement uses TRBV11-2 and TRBJ2-7; D is ambiguous. Deletions cut 10 bases from V and 2 bases from J, with 15 bases between. Germline V CDR1 and CDR2: SGHAT, FQNNGV. This CDR3 comprises 13 residues. The CDR3 here is CATRKAGTYEQYF. CDR3 nucleotides: TGTGCCACCAGGAAGGCAGGCACCTACGAGCAGTACTTC. The entire variable domain, with the rest obtained from reference TRBV11-2 and TRBJ2-7, is as follows: EAGVAQSPRYKIIEKRQSVAFWCNPISGHATLYWYQQILGQGPKLLIQFQNNGVVDDSQLPKDRFSAERLKGVDSTLKIQPAKLEDSAVYLCATRKAGTYEQYFGPGTRLTVT.